The clone carrying this TCR beta chain was recorded a few times. The CDR3 totals 16 residues. Germline V CDR1 and CDR2: LNHDA, SQIVND (reference sequence). Trimming stripped 1 base from V and 7 bases from J, with 19 bases between. Treatment defined: preoperative locoregional IRX-2 cytokine immunotherapy. Produced via immunoSEQ multiplex PCR; TCRdb's table is partial and in-frame only. The table records around 29,000 clones, 65% to 85% of them present only once. This entry comes from a study of preoperative IRX-2 immunotherapy in early breast cancer. Collection of the sample occurred from a patient treated with IRX-2 immunotherapy. The chain uses TRBV19 and TRBJ1-1; a weak D match, TRBD1 (6 bases). The sequence was collected from a human donor with breast cancer. The CDR3, as DNA: TGTGCCAGTAGTATAGTGGGCTGGGGGCAGAGAGATGAAGCTTTCTTT. Translation: CASSIVGWGQRDEAFF.